The 3 T cell receptor beta chains listed next were all sequenced from one sample in a study of blood T cell repertoires in COVID-19. Produced via immunoSEQ multiplex PCR; TCRdb's table is partial and in-frame only. The table has around 230,000 clones, roughly 83% seen once. Sequencing was done on a sample of peripheral blood. Source of these receptors: a woman in her sixties or seventies with active or convalescent COVID-19.

The rearrangement joins TRBV12-3 or TRBV12-4 to TRBJ2-7; TRBD1 agrees at 8 bases. V lost 5 bases to trimming and J lost 5 bases; unmatched junction nucleotides: 5. The CDR3 covers 13 residues. CDR3 nucleotides: TGTGCCAGCAGTCAGGACAGGGCCCACGAGCAGTACTTC. This translates into CASSQDRAHEQYF.

The chain links TRBV19 to TRBJ1-5; D might be TRBD1 (5 bases). Trimming removed 3 bases from V and 6 bases from J, with 12 bases in between. From germline, CDR1 is LNHDA and CDR2 SQIVND (reference sequence). There are 14 residues in the CDR3. The CDR3 nucleotides are TGTGCCAGTAGTATGATACAGGCCGGTCAGCCCCAGCATTTT. Translated: CASSMIQAGQPQHF.

This chain joins TRBV7-9 and TRBJ1-1, with D unresolved. This CDR3 is built from 13 residues. The V and J ends lost 4 bases and 1 base respectively, with 7 bases between them. Germline V gene sequence: CDR1 SEHNR, CDR2 FQNEAQ (reference sequence). The CDR3 protein is CASSYTENTEAFF. DNA of the CDR3: TGTGCCAGCAGCTATACAGAGAACACTGAAGCTTTCTTT.